A single sample gave rise to the 13 T cell receptor beta chains below, sequenced in a study of patients and donors after allogeneic stem cell transplantation. MiXCR was run by TCRdb on the RT-PCR reads, yielding one entry per CDR3 protein. The data show 400,000 to 450,000 distinct CDR3 sequences, around 16% seen once. Sequenced material: blood, either unsorted or a sorted T cell fraction (not recorded which). The receptors derive from a human donor who was either an allogeneic HSCT recipient or a stem cell or donor lymphocyte infusion donor (not recorded which). It is not recorded whose cells these are; they may come from a transplant donor.

The chain uses TRBV4-2 and TRBJ1-1; 7 bases are a match to TRBD1. Trimming removed 5 bases from V and 3 bases from J; junction bases left unmatched: 9. The CDR3 is made up of 15 amino acids. Germline loops: CDR1 LGHNA, CDR2 YNFKEQ. CDR3 sequence reads: CASSYYRGEDTEAFF. The CDR3 DNA reads as TGTGCCAGCAGCTATTACAGGGGTGAGGACACTGAAGCTTTCTTT.

This clonotype was seen many times. The CDR3 reads CASSLMASGTYEQYF. CDR3 nucleotide sequence: TGTGCCAGCAGCTTAATGGCTAGCGGAACCTACGAGCAGTACTTC. V is TRBV7-3 and J is TRBJ2-7, with 7 bases matching TRBD2. The junction had 5 bases not matched to a gene; V was cut back by 1 base and J by 2 bases. In germline, CDR1 is SGHTA, CDR2 FQGTGA. The CDR3 sequence is 15 residues long.

This clonotype has only a few counts. The chain joins TRBV24-1 to TRBJ2-5; 8 bases line up with TRBD1. The trim removed 3 bases at V and 4 bases at J, leaving 3 bases unmatched. Per germline, CDR1 KGHDR and CDR2 SFDVKD. The CDR3 contains 14 residues. CDR3 nucleotide sequence: TGTGCCACCAGTGATCCGGGACAGGTAGAGACCCAGTACTTC. This sequence encodes CATSDPGQVETQYF.

This clonotype was recorded a few times. J is TRBJ2-7 and V is TRBV6-1; D uncertain. From germline, CDR1 is MNHNS and CDR2 SASEGT. This CDR3 has 12 residues. V was cut by 2 bases and J by 12 bases, with 14 bases left in between. The CDR3 region is CASSEYFPSRYF. DNA of the CDR3: TGTGCCAGCAGTGAATATTTTCCGAGTAGGTACTTC.

This clonotype was seen only a few times. The chain links TRBV20-1 to TRBJ1-1; TRBD1 aligns across 7 bases. With 5 bases clipped from V and 3 bases from J, the junction kept 6 bases outside the gene matches. Looked up from germline, CDR1 is DFQATT and CDR2 is SNEGSKA (reference sequence). This CDR3 is 13 amino acids long. As DNA, the CDR3 is TGCAGTGCTCTACCGACAGGGTACACTGAAGCTTTCTTT. Its protein product is CSALPTGYTEAFF.

This clonotype showed up just a few times. The V gene is TRBV25-1, the J gene TRBJ1-1; a weak D match, TRBD1 (5 bases). Trimming stripped 5 bases from V and 6 bases from J, with 19 bases between. This CDR3 is built from 15 residues. Germline CDR1 is MGHDK and CDR2 is SYGVNS. The CDR3 reads CASSPHLRQRAEAFF. In DNA form, the CDR3 reads TGTGCCAGCAGTCCACACCTAAGACAGAGGGCTGAAGCTTTCTTT. Full variable domain (remainder filled in from reference TRBV25-1 and TRBJ1-1): EADIYQTPRYLVIGTGKKITLECSQTMGHDKMYWYQQDPGMELHLIHYSYGVNSTEKGDLSSESTVSRIRTEHFPLTLESARPSHTSQYLCASSPHLRQRAEAFFGQGTRLTVV.

The CDR3 sequence: CASSQVIGKNIQYF. Here the CDR3 DNA reads TGCGCCAGCAGCCAAGTGATCGGCAAAAACATTCAGTACTTC. The chain joins TRBV4-1 to TRBJ2-4; unclear D gene. Trimming cost V 1 base and J 3 bases, with 7 bases left between them. This CDR3 has 14 amino acids. Germline assignment: CDR1 MGHRA and CDR2 YSYEKL.

A few counts support this clonotype. The chain employs TRBV7-3 and TRBJ2-3; tentatively, D is TRBD1 (5 bases). This CDR3 has 15 residues. Germline V gives CDR1 SGHTA, CDR2 FQGTGA. The germline V and J ends were trimmed by 1 base and 2 bases, with 10 bases remaining between them. This CDR3 reads CASSLMGRATDTQYF. Written as DNA, the CDR3 is TGTGCCAGCAGCTTAATGGGCAGGGCCACAGATACGCAGTATTTT. The full variable domain, its missing parts supplied by reference TRBV7-3 and TRBJ2-3, is GAGVSQTPSNKVTEKGKYVELRCDPISGHTALYWYRQSLGQGPEFLIYFQGTGAADDSGLPNDRFFAVRPEGSVSTLKIQRTERGDSAVYLCASSLMGRATDTQYFGPGTRLTVL.

This rearrangement joins TRBV30 to TRBJ2-3, with D perhaps matching TRBD1 or TRBD2 (6 bases each). Germline V gives CDR1 GTSNPN, CDR2 SVGIG (reference sequence). Trimming pared 2 bases from V and 0 bases from J, leaving 15 bases between. The CDR3 has 16 residues. The CDR3: CAWSPIGGASTDTQYF. The CDR3 nucleotides read TGTGCCTGGAGTCCCATCGGGGGCGCTAGCACAGATACGCAGTATTTT.

In DNA form, the CDR3 reads TGTGCCAGCAGTTCCAAGATTAGGACTAGCTCCGTTGGTGAGCAGTTCTTC. Residues: CASSSKIRTSSVGEQFF. The chain has TRBV12-3 or TRBV12-4 and TRBJ2-1, with 8 bases aligning to TRBD2. The CDR3 has 17 residues. V lost 4 bases, J lost 9 bases, and 17 bases stayed unmatched.

This clonotype was counted at least ten times. The V call is TRBV4-2, the J call TRBJ2-3; TRBD2 agrees at 10 bases. Germline trimming cut 3 bases from V and 4 bases from J; bases unmatched to any gene: 7. Germline loops: CDR1 LGHNA, CDR2 YNFKEQ. This CDR3 has 16 amino acids. CDR3 nucleotide sequence: TGTGCCAGCAGCCACACGGCTAGCGGGGGCCCAGATACGCAGTATTTT. Its translation: CASSHTASGGPDTQYF.

This chain joins TRBV6-1 and TRBJ2-1; TRBD1 matches at 10 bases. Trimming at V came to 5 bases and at J to 7 bases, leaving 14 bases not matched to a gene. Germline CDR1 and CDR2: MNHNS and SASEGT. This CDR3 is 17 amino acids long. The CDR3 coding sequence is TGTGCCAGCAGTAAAAAAAGTGGGACAGGGGACCGGAATGAGCAGTTCTTC. This translates into CASSKKSGTGDRNEQFF.

This clonotype was picked up a small number of times. The chain is built from TRBV5-6 and TRBJ2-2; 9 bases are shared with TRBD2. The CDR3 covers 18 residues. CDR1 SGHDT and CDR2 YYEEEE come from the germline V gene. Losses at the gene ends were 3 bases for V and 4 bases for J; bases not matched to a gene: 13. The CDR3 coding sequence is TGTGCCAGCAGCTCCCCTATGCTAGCGGGACTCGGCACCGGGGAGCTGTTTTTT. It is translated as CASSSPMLAGLGTGELFF.